Listed below are T cell receptor beta chains from one sample, sequenced in a study of preoperative IRX-2 immunotherapy in early breast cancer. Sequenced by immunoSEQ multiplex PCR; TCRdb stores in-frame clones only, minus some. In the table there are under 40,000 clones, nearly 90% of which are singletons. The sample consisted of tumor tissue, taken after IRX-2 immunotherapy. Receptor source: a human donor with breast cancer. Both conserved end residues are part of each CDR3. Each record gives: J gene, V gene, clone size, D gene, CDR3 protein, CDR3 DNA. A D gene is named only where the DNA matches it firmly. Part of the rows lack a size; the others show once, few, many or a class for expanded clones.

j_call: TRBJ1-4; v_call: TRBV14; clone_size: -; d_call: -; cdr3_aa: CASSQVFSRNEKLFF; cdr3_nt: TGTGCCAGCAGCCAAGTCTTCAGTAGAAATGAAAAACTGTTTTTT
j_call: TRBJ1-3; v_call: TRBV7-7; clone_size: -; d_call: -; cdr3_aa: CASSRSLVAISAGNTIYF; cdr3_nt: TGTGCCAGCAGCCGATCTCTAGTAGCAATAAGCGCTGGAAACACCATATATTTT
j_call: TRBJ1-4; v_call: TRBV6-8; clone_size: -; d_call: TRBD1; cdr3_aa: CASSYSAGGGEKLFF; cdr3_nt: TGTGCCAGCAGTTACTCGGCAGGGGGAGGAGAAAAACTGTTTTTT
j_call: TRBJ1-2; v_call: TRBV11-3; clone_size: -; d_call: TRBD1; cdr3_aa: CASSTWDRGSGYTF; cdr3_nt: TGTGCCAGCAGCACCTGGGACAGGGGAAGCGGCTACACCTTC
j_call: TRBJ1-3; v_call: TRBV19; clone_size: -; d_call: -; cdr3_aa: CASSIGGNTIYF; cdr3_nt: TGTGCCAGTTCAATTGGGGGAAACACCATATATTTT
j_call: TRBJ1-1; v_call: TRBV11-3; clone_size: few; d_call: -; cdr3_aa: CASSVVLGQNTEAFF; cdr3_nt: TGTGCCAGCAGCGTAGTGTTAGGGCAGAACACTGAAGCTTTCTTT
j_call: TRBJ1-2; v_call: TRBV11-3; clone_size: medium-sized; d_call: -; cdr3_aa: CASSLGGLAYGYTF; cdr3_nt: TGTGCCAGCAGCTTAGGGGGGCTTGCCTATGGCTACACCTTC
j_call: TRBJ1-4; v_call: TRBV6-8; clone_size: -; d_call: TRBD1; cdr3_aa: CASSEGALRKKLFF; cdr3_nt: TGTGCCAGCAGTGAGGGGGCGCTTAGGAAAAAACTGTTTTTT
j_call: TRBJ2-1; v_call: TRBV6-8; clone_size: -; d_call: TRBD2; cdr3_aa: CATTSGDSSYNEQFF; cdr3_nt: TGTGCCACGACTAGCGGTGATAGCTCCTACAATGAGCAGTTCTTC
j_call: TRBJ1-6; v_call: TRBV6-8; clone_size: -; d_call: TRBD1; cdr3_aa: CASSPPPGQGWNSPLHF; cdr3_nt: TGTGCCAGCAGTCCCCCCCCGGGACAGGGTTGGAATTCACCCCTCCACTTT
j_call: TRBJ2-5; v_call: TRBV29-1; clone_size: -; d_call: -; cdr3_aa: CSVPKVFEAETQYF; cdr3_nt: TGCAGCGTTCCTAAGGTGTTCGAGGCGGAGACCCAGTACTTC
j_call: TRBJ2-6; v_call: TRBV6-8; clone_size: -; d_call: TRBD1; cdr3_aa: CASNGQGANGANVLTF; cdr3_nt: TGTGCCAGCAATGGACAGGGGGCAAATGGGGCCAACGTCCTGACTTTC
j_call: TRBJ2-3; v_call: TRBV6-8; clone_size: -; d_call: TRBD1; cdr3_aa: CASSPRGQGIGDTQYF; cdr3_nt: TGTGCCAGCAGTCCCCGGGGACAGGGAATTGGAGATACGCAGTATTTT
j_call: TRBJ1-1; v_call: TRBV11-3; clone_size: -; d_call: -; cdr3_aa: CASSGYSRGTEAFF; cdr3_nt: TGTGCCAGCAGCGGGTACTCTCGGGGCACTGAAGCTTTCTTT
j_call: TRBJ2-1; v_call: TRBV6-8; clone_size: -; d_call: -; cdr3_aa: CASSRGPHNEQFF; cdr3_nt: TGTGCCAGCAGCAGGGGCCCCCACAATGAGCAGTTCTTC
j_call: TRBJ2-7; v_call: TRBV30; clone_size: -; d_call: -; cdr3_aa: CAWSDSPEYEQYF; cdr3_nt: TGTGCCTGGAGTGATTCTCCGGAGTACGAGCAGTACTTC
j_call: TRBJ1-2; v_call: TRBV5-1; clone_size: -; d_call: TRBD1; cdr3_aa: CASSPSTGGIYGYTF; cdr3_nt: TGCGCCAGCAGCCCGTCGACAGGGGGCATCTATGGCTACACCTTC
j_call: TRBJ2-2; v_call: TRBV5-1; clone_size: -; d_call: -; cdr3_aa: CASSLGPVNTGELFF; cdr3_nt: TGCGCCAGCAGCTTGGGTCCGGTCAACACCGGGGAGCTGTTTTTT
j_call: TRBJ1-1; v_call: TRBV6-8; clone_size: -; d_call: -; cdr3_aa: CASRSGSGLSTEAFF; cdr3_nt: TGTGCCAGCAGGTCGGGGTCGGGACTAAGCACTGAAGCTTTCTTT
j_call: TRBJ2-4; v_call: TRBV7-1; clone_size: -; d_call: -; cdr3_aa: CASSLTGIVGEYF; cdr3_nt: TGTGCCAGCAGCTTAACAGGGATCGTGGGCGAGTACTTC
j_call: TRBJ2-6; v_call: TRBV6-4; clone_size: -; d_call: -; cdr3_aa: CASSTRSGANVLTF; cdr3_nt: TGTGCCAGCAGTACGAGGTCTGGGGCCAACGTCCTGACTTTC
j_call: TRBJ1-1; v_call: TRBV6-8; clone_size: -; d_call: TRBD1; cdr3_aa: CASSWDSTEAFF; cdr3_nt: TGTGCCAGCAGTTGGGACAGCACTGAAGCTTTCTTT
j_call: TRBJ1-1; v_call: TRBV30; clone_size: -; d_call: -; cdr3_aa: CAWSGYRNAFF; cdr3_nt: TGTGCCTGGAGTGGATACAGGAATGCTTTCTTT
j_call: TRBJ1-1; v_call: TRBV19; clone_size: once; d_call: -; cdr3_aa: CASSITGGTEAFF; cdr3_nt: TGTGCCAGTAGTATAACGGGAGGGACTGAAGCTTTCTTT
j_call: TRBJ1-4; v_call: TRBV11-3; clone_size: -; d_call: -; cdr3_aa: CASSSGGRNEKLFF; cdr3_nt: TGTGCCAGCTCATCGGGAGGGCGAAATGAAAAACTGTTTTTT
j_call: TRBJ2-7; v_call: TRBV28; clone_size: few; d_call: -; cdr3_aa: CASSLSGGTYEQYF; cdr3_nt: TGTGCCAGCAGTTTAAGTGGGGGAACCTACGAGCAGTACTTC
j_call: TRBJ1-1; v_call: TRBV6-8; clone_size: -; d_call: -; cdr3_aa: CASSYVGGIEAFF; cdr3_nt: TGTGCCAGCAGTTACGTGGGCGGGATTGAAGCTTTCTTT
j_call: TRBJ1-1; v_call: TRBV5-2; clone_size: -; d_call: -; cdr3_aa: CASSSGTGRKAFF; cdr3_nt: TGTGCCAGCAGCTCTGGGACAGGGAGAAAAGCTTTCTTT
j_call: TRBJ2-5; v_call: TRBV11-3; clone_size: -; d_call: TRBD2; cdr3_aa: CASSLDGGSETQYF; cdr3_nt: TGTGCCAGCAGCTTAGATGGCGGGAGCGAGACCCAGTACTTC
j_call: TRBJ2-1; v_call: TRBV5-1; clone_size: once; d_call: TRBD2; cdr3_aa: CASSLGLAGDEQFF; cdr3_nt: TGCGCCAGCAGCTTGGGATTAGCGGGTGATGAGCAGTTCTTC
j_call: TRBJ1-1; v_call: TRBV6-8; clone_size: -; d_call: -; cdr3_aa: CASTSVLQGSTEAFF; cdr3_nt: TGTGCCAGCACTAGTGTTCTCCAGGGGAGCACTGAAGCTTTTTTT
j_call: TRBJ1-1; v_call: TRBV19; clone_size: -; d_call: TRBD1; cdr3_aa: CASSRGTGRTEAFF; cdr3_nt: TGTGCCAGTAGTAGGGGGACAGGGCGGACTGAAGCTTTCTTT
j_call: TRBJ1-6; v_call: TRBV28; clone_size: -; d_call: -; cdr3_aa: CASSLNAGASPLHF; cdr3_nt: TGTGCCAGCAGCCTCAACGCCGGGGCCTCACCCCTCCACTTT
j_call: TRBJ2-1; v_call: TRBV2; clone_size: -; d_call: -; cdr3_aa: CASSPENPNEQFF; cdr3_nt: TGTGCCAGCAGCCCCGAAAATCCAAATGAGCAGTTCTTC
j_call: TRBJ2-4; v_call: TRBV6-8; clone_size: -; d_call: TRBD1; cdr3_aa: CASRPTETGANIQYF; cdr3_nt: TGTGCCAGCAGACCGACCGAAACAGGGGCGAACATTCAGTACTTC
j_call: TRBJ2-2; v_call: TRBV30; clone_size: -; d_call: TRBD2; cdr3_aa: CAWRGLAGGRTGELFF; cdr3_nt: TGTGCCTGGAGAGGGCTAGCGGGAGGGCGTACCGGGGAGCTGTTTTTT
j_call: TRBJ1-1; v_call: TRBV19; clone_size: -; d_call: -; cdr3_aa: CASSNSYTEAFF; cdr3_nt: TGTGCCAGTAGCAACAGCTACACTGAAGCTTTCTTT
j_call: TRBJ1-1; v_call: TRBV11-3; clone_size: -; d_call: -; cdr3_aa: CASSLELLNTEAFF; cdr3_nt: TGTGCCAGCAGCTTGGAATTGTTGAACACTGAAGCTTTCTTT
j_call: TRBJ2-1; v_call: TRBV6-8; clone_size: -; d_call: -; cdr3_aa: CASSIRGSEQFF; cdr3_nt: TGTGCCAGCAGTATACGAGGGAGTGAGCAGTTCTTC
j_call: TRBJ2-3; v_call: TRBV12-5; clone_size: -; d_call: TRBD2; cdr3_aa: CASGVQVGGPVTQYF; cdr3_nt: TGTGCTAGTGGGGTACAAGTGGGAGGGCCGGTTACGCAGTATTTT
j_call: TRBJ1-5; v_call: TRBV12-5; clone_size: -; d_call: -; cdr3_aa: CASGLPDWGQPQHF; cdr3_nt: TGTGCTAGTGGTTTGCCCGATTGGGGTCAGCCCCAGCATTTT
j_call: TRBJ1-3; v_call: TRBV11-3; clone_size: -; d_call: TRBD1; cdr3_aa: CASSRDRGRNTIYF; cdr3_nt: TGTGCCAGCAGCCGAGACAGGGGGCGCAACACCATATATTTT
j_call: TRBJ2-1; v_call: TRBV14; clone_size: -; d_call: -; cdr3_aa: CASSQGLRVVEQFF; cdr3_nt: TGTGCCAGCAGCCAAGGTCTTCGGGTAGTTGAGCAGTTCTTC
j_call: TRBJ2-1; v_call: TRBV25-1; clone_size: -; d_call: -; cdr3_aa: CASSTTGGPYNEQFF; cdr3_nt: TGTGCCAGCAGTACAACTGGGGGTCCCTACAATGAGCAGTTCTTC
j_call: TRBJ2-1; v_call: TRBV5-1; clone_size: -; d_call: -; cdr3_aa: CASSPMASGFYNEQFF; cdr3_nt: TGCGCCAGCAGCCCCATGGCGAGCGGCTTCTACAATGAGCAGTTCTTC
j_call: TRBJ1-1; v_call: TRBV11-3; clone_size: -; d_call: -; cdr3_aa: CASSLGSLTRGVAFF; cdr3_nt: TGTGCCAGCAGCTTGGGCTCGTTGACCCGGGGAGTGGCTTTCTTT
j_call: TRBJ1-2; v_call: TRBV9; clone_size: -; d_call: -; cdr3_aa: CASHGQPNYGYTF; cdr3_nt: TGTGCCAGCCACGGACAGCCTAACTATGGCTACACCTTC
j_call: TRBJ2-1; v_call: TRBV11-3; clone_size: -; d_call: -; cdr3_aa: CASSTRQDLTRNEQFF; cdr3_nt: TGTGCCAGCAGCACGCGACAGGACCTAACTCGGAATGAGCAGTTCTTC
j_call: TRBJ2-3; v_call: TRBV28; clone_size: -; d_call: -; cdr3_aa: CASSLFRQSTDTQYF; cdr3_nt: TGTGCCAGCAGTTTATTCAGACAGAGCACAGATACGCAGTATTTT
j_call: TRBJ1-1; v_call: TRBV6-8; clone_size: -; d_call: -; cdr3_aa: CASSYGSMNTEAFF; cdr3_nt: TGTGCCAGCAGTTACGGCAGCATGAACACTGAAGCTTTCTTT
j_call: TRBJ2-6; v_call: TRBV6-8; clone_size: -; d_call: -; cdr3_aa: CASTLQGNAGANVLTF; cdr3_nt: TGTGCCAGCACCCTCCAGGGGAACGCTGGGGCCAACGTCCTGACTTTC
j_call: TRBJ2-3; v_call: TRBV6-8; clone_size: once; d_call: TRBD1; cdr3_aa: CASINRDRGTDTQYF; cdr3_nt: TGTGCCAGCATCAACCGGGACAGGGGGACAGATACGCAGTATTTT
j_call: TRBJ1-1; v_call: TRBV6-8; clone_size: -; d_call: TRBD1; cdr3_aa: CASRGQGGGTEAFF; cdr3_nt: TGTGCCAGCAGAGGACAGGGGGGAGGCACTGAAGCTTTCTTT
j_call: TRBJ2-5; v_call: TRBV18; clone_size: once; d_call: -; cdr3_aa: CASAGTVQETQYF; cdr3_nt: TGTGCCAGCGCGGGGACGGTTCAAGAGACCCAGTACTTC